Included here is one T cell receptor (beta chain) sequence, with context. These data originate in a study of blood T cell repertoires in COVID-19. Overall study: Whether acute or convalescent, the COVID-19 samples came from the United States, Italy and Spain. The analysed material was cDNA or gDNA that came from T cells, B-cell-depleted T cells, or PBMCs.

In the original analysis: It was from reference gene primer amplification that nucleated cell counts were estimated. Produced via immunoSEQ multiplex PCR; TCRdb's table is partial and in-frame only. V, J and clone size are taken as reported in that table, and D and trimming were inferred from the DNA itself. Here the sample spans 150,000 to 200,000 clones, approximately 84% being singletons. V lost 4 bases to trimming and J lost 1 base, with 10 bases between them. CDR1 is MNHEY and CDR2 is SVGAGI in the germline V gene. The CDR3 has 14 amino acids. The TCR was taken from a man between 40 and 49 years old with acute or convalescent COVID-19. V gene TRBV6-5 combines with J gene TRBJ1-1, with D unresolved. The source material was peripheral blood. CDR3 bases: TGTGCCAGCAGTTTTTCTCGACAGAACACTGAAGCTTTCTTT. Translation gives CASSFSRQNTEAFF.